The entry below gives a single TCR beta chain sequence along with its context. Its antigen remains unknown. This sample stems from a study of shared clonotypes between healthy human individuals. Study outcomes and limitations: Expectations were that clonotype sharing among donors would be affected by sequencing depth. What limited the represented genetic and exposure-history diversity was the small number of donors.

CDR1 and CDR2 (germline): SNHLY, FYNNEI. V was cut by 1 base and J by 3 bases, with 10 bases left in between. The CDR3 spans 14 residues. Assay: immunoSEQ multiplex PCR; the TCRdb copy retains only in-frame clones and omits some. The sample contains around 550,000 clones, about 96% of which appear only once. The receptor was isolated from a woman in her twenties or thirties in good health. Sequenced material: naive CD4+ T cells sorted from blood. Subset specified: CD45RA+ positively selected. The V gene is TRBV2, the J gene TRBJ2-7, with TRBD1 as a possible D gene (6 bases). CDR3 in amino acids: CASSEGTVDYEQYF. In DNA form, the CDR3 reads TGTGCCAGCAGTGAAGGGACAGTCGACTACGAGCAGTACTTC.